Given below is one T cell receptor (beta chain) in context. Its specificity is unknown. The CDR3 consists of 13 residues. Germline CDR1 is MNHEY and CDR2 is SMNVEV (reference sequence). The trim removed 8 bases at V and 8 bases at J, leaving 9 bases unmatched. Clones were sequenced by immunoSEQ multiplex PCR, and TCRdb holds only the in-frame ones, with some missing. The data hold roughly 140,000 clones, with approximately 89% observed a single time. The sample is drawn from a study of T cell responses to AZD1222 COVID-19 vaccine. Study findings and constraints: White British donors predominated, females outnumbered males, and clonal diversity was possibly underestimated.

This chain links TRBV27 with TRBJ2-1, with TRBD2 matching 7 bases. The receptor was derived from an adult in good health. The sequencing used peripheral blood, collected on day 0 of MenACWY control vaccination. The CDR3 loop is CASGEGRGYEQFF. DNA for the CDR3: TGTGCCAGCGGGGAGGGTAGGGGTTATGAGCAGTTCTTC.